This T cell receptor (beta chain) was sequenced in a study of shared clonotypes between healthy human individuals (dated by TCRdb to about 2020). Regarding the study in general: A couple of women and a few men aged 18 to 49 years were included in the cohort. For each donor, CD4 naive and CD4 memory were each given three plates, CD8 naive was given two plates, and CD8 memory was given one plate. Blood TCR repertoires of about 5 healthy adults were deeply sequenced to estimate repertoire size and the extent of clonotype sharing between individuals. Libraries were prepared and TCR repertoires were sequenced by different laboratories using diverse techniques, in order to increase sequencing depth and limit assay-specific biases. Per donor, leukapheresis produced somewhere between about 0.9 and 10 billion PBMCs.

For the CD8 naive samples, CD45RO-negative cells were positively selected for CCR7, yielding a CD45RA+CCR7+ population from which TemRA cells were excluded. Healthy HIV-negative adults with no recently reported acute infections or vaccinations were included as donors. Every donor was a Caucasian adult residing in Nashville, Tennessee, USA. Blood was collected by leukapheresis, and PBMCs were isolated by Ficoll-Histopaque density gradient centrifugation and then cryopreserved in liquid nitrogen vapor phase. Analytical flow cytometry was used to check the purity and quantity of every magnetically sorted T cell population. Genomic DNA was isolated from every sorted fraction and measured by UV absorbance on a Nanodrop 2000c. Turning to this clone: The antigen it binds to is not known. No clone much larger than this one lies a single base away; base qualities are absent.

CDR1 is given as LNHNV and CDR2 as YYDKDF, both from the germline V gene (reference sequence). The CDR3 measures 16 amino acids from cysteine to phenylalanine. Of the read, only the CDR3 DNA is kept; its 48 bases are in frame from base 1. Relative to germline, V is missing 3 bases and J is missing 5 bases, with 12 bases of the junction outside any gene match. Results and caveats for the whole study, not just this receptor: Naive subsets generally had larger estimated clonotype richness than memory subsets did. When four donors were compared, the shared fraction of clonotypes was about 5% for naive CD4, 3% to 4% for naive CD8, roughly 2.3% for memory CD4, and 0.4% for memory CD8. The small number of donors limited the genetic and exposure-history diversity represented. Clonotypes shared by all four sorted-subset donors showed higher generation probabilities than non-shared clonotypes. Sampling was restricted to blood, and TCR repertoires in tissue are likely to differ from TCR repertoires in blood. Based on pairwise subsampling, the degree of clonotype sharing among donors was expected to be affected by sequencing depth. Rarefaction of sorted-subset datasets indicated incomplete sequencing despite the large sequencing depth.

Using the deep immunoSEQ assay, multiplex PCR amplified TCR CDR3 regions from genomic DNA. Extracted genomic DNA from each cell subset was distributed evenly across all wells of several immunoSEQ 96-well plates, and each plate was treated as a replicate. For sorted subsets, each replicate PCR was loaded with about 200 ng genomic DNA, equivalent to 30,000 or so T cell genomes. The purified libraries were quantified using a Qubit 3.0 fluorometer, sized with a Bioanalyzer 2100, and then quantified again using the KAPA Library Quantification kit. Each immunoSEQ 96-well plate was sequenced on its own single-read 150-cycle Illumina NextSeq 550 flow cell. On the study's bioinformatics: Because the immunoSEQ output included only junctional sequences and no quality scores, the filtering could not be the same as the filtering used for full-length reads. To assign V/J genes and CDR3, sequences were annotated against IMGT germline references using PyIR, a Python wrapper for IgBLAST v1.9. Any read was removed if the V/J assignment was weak (E-value above 1e-6), the CDR3 was missing, or the read contained stop codons, out-of-frame junctions, or ambiguous translated residues. V3J clonotypes were defined as sequences sharing the same inferred V gene, J gene, and CDR3 amino acid sequence. Percentage overlap between repertoires was computed as shared unique clonotypes divided by the size of the smaller repertoire. RTK rarefaction, the Chao1 estimator, and Recon v2.1 estimates of unobserved clonotypes were used to assess repertoire richness. For all TCRbeta clonotypes obtained by the gDNA method from four donors, generation probabilities were computed with OLGA. TCRdb provides this immuneACCESS table in a form limited to in-frame rearrangements. Some clones are lacking; in checked studies, under half of them reflect an unresolved V gene, and why the rest are absent is not known. The D gene and trimming were derived from the DNA, and the V and J assignments and clone size from that table. This sample holds millions of clones; just over 90% were observed only once. The ten largest make up under 2% of the sample.

Sequencing used naive CD8+ T cells from PBMCs. Interpreted using the paper, the cell subset or site label stands for: CD45RA+CCR7+. The chain is assembled from TRBV15 and TRBJ2-5, with 7 central nucleotides matching TRBD1. The sequence was collected from a man aged 18 to 30 in good health. Some clones in this sample may be carry-over from other donors' samples. The nucleotides are TGTGCCACCAGCAGTAACGACAGGGAACCGGGGGAGACCCAGTACTTC. Its protein is CATSSNDREPGETQYF.